This TCR beta chain appears in the sequencing data of a study of T cell changes during pregnancy in multiple sclerosis. Profiling relied on immunoSEQ multiplex PCR, and the TCRdb table lists in-frame clones only, not all of them. The sample yields tens of thousands of clones, more than 70% seen once. This CDR3 has 14 amino acids. Germline assignment: CDR1 SGHRS and CDR2 YFSETQ. J lost 5 bases, V lost 2 bases, and 4 bases had no gene match. This specimen consisted of CD4+ T cells from peripheral blood mononuclear cells, obtained in the first trimester of pregnancy. This receptor was obtained from a female donor with multiple sclerosis, enrolled in a pregnancy study. The gene calls are TRBV5-1 and TRBJ1-1; 9 nucleotides agree with TRBD1. Here the CDR3 reads CASSFGTGTTEAFF. The CDR3 DNA reads TGCGCCAGCAGCTTCGGGACAGGGACGACTGAAGCTTTCTTT.